One and the same sample provided the 5 T cell receptor beta chains below, sequenced in a study of cytomegalovirus exposure and HLA in healthy donors. PCR used 60 Vbeta primers and 13 Jbeta primers. Profiling relied on immunoSEQ multiplex PCR, and the TCRdb table lists in-frame clones only, not all of them. The sample carries about 150,000 clones, about 85% recorded once. The sample was PBMCs. These TCRs come from a boy aged 2-15 years in good health and CMV-seronegative.

The chain employs TRBV2 and TRBJ1-1; D not resolved. CDR1 SNHLY and CDR2 FYNNEI come from the germline V gene. There are 14 residues in the CDR3. Trimming removed 6 bases at V and 3 bases at J, with 14 bases between. The CDR3, as DNA: TGTGCCAGCAGGGACGGTGGGGAGTACACTGAAGCTTTCTTT. It is translated as CASRDGGEYTEAFF.

The V call is TRBV15, the J call TRBJ1-5; D unclear. Germline V gene data show CDR1 as LNHNV and CDR2 as YYDKDF (reference sequence). The CDR3 is 14 residues long. With 1 base removed from V and 3 bases from J, the gap between germline ends came to 7 bases. The CDR3 reads CATSRVSLNQPQHF. DNA of the CDR3: TGTGCCACCAGCAGAGTGTCCCTCAATCAGCCCCAGCATTTT.

This clone appeared once. The rearrangement uses TRBV5-1 and TRBJ1-5; TRBD1 agrees at 7 bases. The CDR3 contains 16 residues. J lost 3 bases, V lost 0 bases, and 6 bases had no gene match. CDR1 is SGHRS and CDR2 is YFSETQ in the germline V gene. The DNA of the CDR3 is TGCGCCAGCAGCTTGGGCGGGACAGCGAACAATCAGCCCCAGCATTTT. It yields the protein CASSLGGTANNQPQHF.

The V gene is TRBV7-3, the J gene TRBJ2-7; 8 nucleotides agree with TRBD2. Germline CDR1 and CDR2: SGHTA and FQGTGA. V was pared by 2 bases and J by 5 bases, with 11 bases of the junction left unmatched. This CDR3 spans 16 amino acids. The CDR3 loop is CASSLGRGLDRNEQYF. The CDR3 DNA follows: TGTGCCAGCAGCTTAGGTCGGGGACTAGACCGGAACGAGCAGTACTTC.

The chain joins TRBV10-3 to TRBJ2-7; D call uncertain. The CDR3 extends over 13 amino acids. Trimming took 3 bases from V and 4 from J, leaving 10 bases between them. Germline CDR1 ENHRY, CDR2 SYGVKD. The CDR3 loop reads CAISDGHEYEQYF. In DNA form, the CDR3 reads TGTGCCATCAGTGATGGGCACGAATACGAGCAGTACTTC.